This TCR beta chain was identified in a study of T-cell reconstitution after alpha-beta-depleted transplantation in children. This clonotype has only a few counts. Unique molecular identifiers were used in preparing the TCRbeta library. TCRdb re-derived calls from the PCR reads in MiXCR, one entry per CDR3 protein. The data show about 610,000 distinct CDR3 sequences, 10% to 13% seen once. Germline V lookup: CDR1 SGHRS, CDR2 YFSETQ. CDR3 length equals 14 residues. The J segment lost 3 bases and the V segment lost 4 bases, leaving 6 bases of the junction unmatched. This sequence joins TRBV5-1 and TRBJ2-7, with TRBD2 matching over 8 bases. Sequencing was performed on PBMCs from the stem cell graft donor, taken from the stem cell graft. This receptor was taken from a human donor who donated a stem cell graft to a child with acute myeloid leukemia. The CDR3 DNA is TGCGCCAGCAGCAAGACTAGCGAGCGCTACGAGCAGTACTTC. It translates to CASSKTSERYEQYF.